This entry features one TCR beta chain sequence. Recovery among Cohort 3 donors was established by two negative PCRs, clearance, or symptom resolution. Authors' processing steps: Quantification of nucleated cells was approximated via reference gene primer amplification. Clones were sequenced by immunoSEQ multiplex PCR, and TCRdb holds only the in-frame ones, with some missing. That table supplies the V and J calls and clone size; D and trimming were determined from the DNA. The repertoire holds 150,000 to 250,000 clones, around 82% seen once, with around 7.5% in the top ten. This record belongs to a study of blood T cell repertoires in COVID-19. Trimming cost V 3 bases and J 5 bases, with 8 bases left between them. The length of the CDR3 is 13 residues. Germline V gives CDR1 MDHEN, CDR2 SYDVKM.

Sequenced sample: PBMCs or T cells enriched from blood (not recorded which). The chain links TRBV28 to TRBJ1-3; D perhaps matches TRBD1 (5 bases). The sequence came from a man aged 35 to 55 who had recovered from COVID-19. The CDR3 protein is CASSFGGRNTIYF. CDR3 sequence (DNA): TGTGCCAGCAGTTTCGGGGGTAGAAACACCATATATTTT.